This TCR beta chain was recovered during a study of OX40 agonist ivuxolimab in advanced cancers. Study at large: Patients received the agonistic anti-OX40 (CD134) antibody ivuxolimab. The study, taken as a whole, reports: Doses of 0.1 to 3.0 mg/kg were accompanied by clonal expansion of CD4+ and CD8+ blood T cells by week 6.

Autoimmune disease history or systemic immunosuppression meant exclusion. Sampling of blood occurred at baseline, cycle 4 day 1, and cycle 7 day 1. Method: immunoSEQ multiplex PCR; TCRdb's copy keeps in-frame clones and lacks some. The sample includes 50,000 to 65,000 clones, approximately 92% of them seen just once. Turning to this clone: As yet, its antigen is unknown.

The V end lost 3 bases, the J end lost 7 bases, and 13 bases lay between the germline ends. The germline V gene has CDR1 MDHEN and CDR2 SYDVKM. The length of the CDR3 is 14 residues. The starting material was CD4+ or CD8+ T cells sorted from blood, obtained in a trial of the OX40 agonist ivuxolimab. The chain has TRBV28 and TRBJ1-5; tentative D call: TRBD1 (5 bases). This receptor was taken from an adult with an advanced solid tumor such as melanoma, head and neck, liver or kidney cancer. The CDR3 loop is CASSFGQGSQPQHF. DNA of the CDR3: TGTGCCAGCAGTTTTGGGCAGGGTAGCCAGCCCCAGCATTTT. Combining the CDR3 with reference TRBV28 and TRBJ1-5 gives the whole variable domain DVKVTQSSRYLVKRTGEKVFLECVQDMDHENMFWYRQDPGLGLRLIYFSYDVKMKEKGDIPEGYSVSREKKERFSLILESASTNQTSMYLCASSFGQGSQPQHFGDGTRLSIL.